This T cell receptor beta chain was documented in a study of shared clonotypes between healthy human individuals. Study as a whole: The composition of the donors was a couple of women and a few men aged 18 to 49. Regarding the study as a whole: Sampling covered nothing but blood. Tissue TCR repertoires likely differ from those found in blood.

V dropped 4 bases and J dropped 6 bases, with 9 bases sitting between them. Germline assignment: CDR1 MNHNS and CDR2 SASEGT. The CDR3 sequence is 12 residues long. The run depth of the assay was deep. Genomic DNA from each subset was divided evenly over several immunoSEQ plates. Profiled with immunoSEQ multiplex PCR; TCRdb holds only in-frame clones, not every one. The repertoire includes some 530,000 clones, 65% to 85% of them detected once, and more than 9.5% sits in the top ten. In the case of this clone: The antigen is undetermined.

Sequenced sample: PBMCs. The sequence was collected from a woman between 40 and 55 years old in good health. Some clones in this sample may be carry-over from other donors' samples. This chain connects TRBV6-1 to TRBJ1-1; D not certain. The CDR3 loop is CASSVVRAEAFF. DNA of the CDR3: TGTGCCAGCAGTGTGGTAAGAGCTGAAGCTTTCTTT.